This T cell receptor (beta chain) was found in a study of CD8 T cells in Susac syndrome. This CDR3 is 14 amino acids long. The V gene lost 0 bases and the J gene lost 2 bases, with 8 bases spanning the gap. Germline V lookup: CDR1 SGHAT, CDR2 FQDESV (reference sequence). Random-hexamer reverse transcription was applied to roughly 0.45 to 1 ug RNA. TCRdb passed the immunoSEQ multiplex PCR reads through MiXCR, listing each CDR3 protein once. Among over 150,000 distinct CDR3 sequences listed, roughly 92% were seen once. The V and J genes are TRBV11-1 and TRBJ2-7; D gene uncertain. The sequencing sample was made of CD4+ T cells from PBMCs. The receptor comes from a human donor with multiple sclerosis. CDR3 sequence reads: CASSLAVNPYEQYF. CDR3 nucleotides: TGTGCCAGCAGCTTAGCCGTAAACCCCTACGAGCAGTACTTC.